This TCR beta chain is from a study of siplizumab effects on memory and regulatory T cells. Notes on the study in general: Proliferating CD4+ or CD8+ clones, roughly 75-96% of them, lacked an assignable naive or memory phenotype. Treg-derived clones made up an average of approximately 64% of mappable alloreactive CD4+ clones with siplizumab and about 26% in controls. Confirmation that proliferating Tregs from siplizumab cultures had suppressive function was not obtained.

Method: immunoSEQ multiplex PCR; TCRdb's copy keeps in-frame clones and lacks some. This table holds some 75,000 clones, around 93% found once. With regard to this clone: The antigen remains unidentified.

Germline lookup yields CDR1 SGHDT and CDR2 YYEEEE. This CDR3 contains 12 residues. Trimming left V 0 bases short and J 7 bases short, with 5 bases between. This receptor was taken from a human donor in good health. The rearrangement links TRBV5-6 to TRBJ2-1; D uncertain. Specimen: CD8+ T cells sorted from blood. The CDR3 bases are TGTGCCAGCAGCTTGGAGATAAATGAGCAGTTCTTC. This gives the protein CASSLEINEQFF.